These T cell receptor beta chains were read from a single sample in a study of T cell changes during pregnancy in multiple sclerosis. The table came from immunoSEQ multiplex PCR; TCRdb's copy has only in-frame clones and leaves some out. This table holds around 50,000 clones, about 90% found once. The sample was CD4+ T cells from peripheral blood mononuclear cells, taken in the second trimester of pregnancy. The receptors were sampled from a female donor with multiple sclerosis, enrolled in a pregnancy study. Each CDR3 is given with its conserved first and last residue. The D gene is left open where the match is weak. Clone size is not always given. Where it is, it says once, few, many or a class for expanded clones.

CDR3 protein | CDR3 DNA | J gene | clone size | D gene | CDR3 length | V gene
CASRPPTGFYGYTF | TGTGCCAGCAGACCTCCGACAGGGTTCTATGGCTACACCTTC | TRBJ1-2 | NA | TRBD1 | 14 | TRBV2
CASSYEGAGNTIYF | TGTGCCAGCAGTTACGAGGGAGCTGGAAACACCATATATTTT | TRBJ1-3 | few | NA | 14 | TRBV6-6
CASTPDRANTEAFF | TGTGCCAGCACCCCGGACAGGGCGAACACTGAAGCTTTCTTT | TRBJ1-1 | NA | TRBD1 | 14 | TRBV6-6
CASSLEGAKNSPLHF | TGTGCCAGCAGCTTAGAGGGGGCGAAGAATTCACCCCTCCACTTT | TRBJ1-6 | NA | TRBD1 | 15 | TRBV7-9
CAWSVQGSQPQHF | TGTGCCTGGAGTGTTCAGGGGAGTCAGCCCCAGCATTTT | TRBJ1-5 | NA | NA | 13 | TRBV30
CASSRDRDQPQHF | TGTGCCAGCAGCAGGGACAGGGACCAGCCCCAGCATTTT | TRBJ1-5 | NA | TRBD1 | 13 | TRBV7-7
CATRGQGAAGANVLTF | TGTGCCACCAGGGGACAGGGAGCAGCTGGGGCCAACGTCCTGACTTTC | TRBJ2-6 | NA | TRBD1 | 16 | TRBV15
CASSSPTGATNEKLFF | TGTGCCAGCAGTTCCCCGACAGGGGCAACTAATGAAAAACTGTTTTTT | TRBJ1-4 | few | TRBD1 | 16 | TRBV6-5
CASSDLDSPYNEQFF | TGCGCCAGCAGTGACTTGGACAGCCCATACAATGAGCAGTTCTTC | TRBJ2-1 | NA | NA | 15 | TRBV10-2
CASSFRQGQGYTF | TGTGCCAGCAGCTTCAGACAGGGGCAAGGCTACACCTTC | TRBJ1-2 | NA | TRBD1 | 13 | TRBV5-4
CASSQAWTSGGVDTQYF | TGCGCCAGCAGCCAAGCCTGGACTAGCGGGGGAGTAGATACGCAGTATTTT | TRBJ2-3 | NA | TRBD2 | 17 | TRBV4-1
CASKKRGEKLFF | TGTGCCAGTAAGAAGCGAGGGGAAAAACTGTTTTTT | TRBJ1-4 | NA | NA | 12 | TRBV19
CASMELGALEAFF | TGTGCCAGCATGGAGTTGGGGGCGTTAGAAGCTTTCTTT | TRBJ1-1 | NA | NA | 13 | TRBV5-4
CASSLSSNEQFF | TGTGCCAGCAGCTTATCTTCCAATGAGCAGTTCTTC | TRBJ2-1 | NA | NA | 12 | TRBV7-3
CASSSLGGAVETQYF | TGTGCCAGCAGCTCCCTAGGGGGGGCTGTAGAGACCCAGTACTTC | TRBJ2-5 | NA | NA | 15 | TRBV7-6
CASSWTGRPLSAIYF | TGCGCCAGCAGCTGGACAGGGCGACCATTAAGCGCCATATATTTT | TRBJ1-3 | NA | TRBD1 | 15 | TRBV5-1
CAWSVVGGPQHF | TGTGCCTGGAGTGTTGTGGGGGGGCCCCAGCATTTT | TRBJ1-5 | once | NA | 12 | TRBV30
CASRPTGTNAEQYF | TGTGCCAGCAGACCCACCGGGACTAACGCCGAGCAGTACTTC | TRBJ2-7 | NA | TRBD2 | 14 | TRBV6-5
CASSDFGIYEQYF | TGTGCCAGCTCGGACTTTGGGATCTACGAGCAGTACTTC | TRBJ2-7 | NA | NA | 13 | TRBV2
CASSSDSNQPQHF | TGTGCCAGCAGCTCAGATAGCAATCAGCCCCAGCATTTT | TRBJ1-5 | NA | NA | 13 | TRBV7-2
CASSEALGQGMDTQYF | TGTGCCAGCAGTGAAGCCCTAGGACAGGGCATGGATACGCAGTATTTT | TRBJ2-3 | NA | TRBD1 | 16 | TRBV6-1
CSVESAVGTEAFF | TGCAGCGTTGAATCGGCGGTTGGGACTGAAGCTTTCTTT | TRBJ1-1 | NA | NA | 13 | TRBV29-1